These T cell receptor beta chains were read from a single sample in a study of technical replicates of blood from several donors. Only in-frame clones appear in the TCRdb table, and some are missing; sequencing was by immunoSEQ multiplex PCR. This table holds some 70,000 clones, roughly 97% found once. Sequencing input: T cells isolated from PBMCs. These receptors all stem from a human donor in good health. Both conserved end residues are part of each CDR3. The D gene is left open where the match is weak. Some rows mark clone size as missing; the rest say once, few, many or name a class of expanded clone.

clone size: once
J gene: TRBJ1-1
D gene: NA
V gene: TRBV18
CDR3 DNA: TGTGCCAGCTCACCAAGGGAGGAAGCTTTCTTT
CDR3 protein: CASSPREEAFF

clone size: NA
J gene: TRBJ2-1
D gene: TRBD1
V gene: TRBV6-1
CDR3 DNA: TGTGCCAGCAGTGCAACCCGACAGGGCTCTCTCAATGAGCAGTTCTTC
CDR3 protein: CASSATRQGSLNEQFF

clone size: NA
J gene: TRBJ2-7
D gene: TRBD2
V gene: TRBV7-2
CDR3 DNA: TGTGCCAGCAGCTTAACACTAGCGGGAGAAGAAAGGCCCTACGAGCAGTACTTC
CDR3 protein: CASSLTLAGEERPYEQYF

clone size: NA
J gene: TRBJ2-6
D gene: TRBD1
V gene: TRBV7-9
CDR3 DNA: TGTGCCAGCCGTACAGGGGCCGCCAACGTCCTGACTTTC
CDR3 protein: CASRTGAANVLTF

clone size: NA
J gene: TRBJ1-1
D gene: NA
V gene: TRBV19
CDR3 DNA: TGTGCCAGCCAGACAGGAAACACTGAAGCTTTCTTT
CDR3 protein: CASQTGNTEAFF

clone size: NA
J gene: TRBJ2-1
D gene: TRBD1
V gene: TRBV6-1
CDR3 DNA: TGTGCCAGCAGTGAATTGGGACAGGTACTTTACAATGAGCAGTTCTTC
CDR3 protein: CASSELGQVLYNEQFF

clone size: NA
J gene: TRBJ1-5
D gene: TRBD1
V gene: TRBV6-5
CDR3 DNA: TGTGCCAGCAGTTTTCTGACAGGGGATCAGCCCCAGCATTTT
CDR3 protein: CASSFLTGDQPQHF

clone size: NA
J gene: TRBJ2-1
D gene: NA
V gene: TRBV6-4
CDR3 DNA: TGTGCCAGCAGTGATATAGCGGACACCGCCTCGGATGAGCAGTTCTTC
CDR3 protein: CASSDIADTASDEQFF

clone size: NA
J gene: TRBJ2-5
D gene: NA
V gene: TRBV7-9
CDR3 DNA: TGTGCCAGCAGCCCGACGGACAGCCAACAAGAGACCCAGTACTTC
CDR3 protein: CASSPTDSQQETQYF

clone size: NA
J gene: TRBJ2-7
D gene: TRBD2
V gene: TRBV7-9
CDR3 DNA: TGTGCCAGCAGCTCAGAGCCGGGACTAGTGGAGCCCGAGCAGTACTTC
CDR3 protein: CASSSEPGLVEPEQYF

clone size: NA
J gene: TRBJ1-1
D gene: NA
V gene: TRBV28
CDR3 DNA: TGTGCCAGCAGTGTGGACATGAACACTGAAGCTTTCTTT
CDR3 protein: CASSVDMNTEAFF

clone size: once
J gene: TRBJ2-1
D gene: TRBD1
V gene: TRBV7-2
CDR3 DNA: TGTGCCAGCAGCTTAAGAGGGGACAGACCCTACAATGAGCAGTTCTTC
CDR3 protein: CASSLRGDRPYNEQFF

clone size: NA
J gene: TRBJ2-2
D gene: TRBD1
V gene: TRBV6-5
CDR3 DNA: TGTGCCAGCAGTTTTTCACAGGGGGGCACCGGGGAGCTGTTTTTT
CDR3 protein: CASSFSQGGTGELFF

clone size: NA
J gene: TRBJ1-3
D gene: TRBD1
V gene: TRBV25-1
CDR3 DNA: TGTGCCAGCAGTGAGACAGGGACTGGAAACACCATATATTTT
CDR3 protein: CASSETGTGNTIYF

clone size: NA
J gene: TRBJ2-3
D gene: NA
V gene: TRBV19
CDR3 DNA: TGTGCCAGTAGTATAGAACGCCGGGCAGATACGCAGTATTTT
CDR3 protein: CASSIERRADTQYF

clone size: NA
J gene: TRBJ2-1
D gene: NA
V gene: TRBV5-6
CDR3 DNA: TGTGCCAGCAGCTTAGCGGTCGCCTACAATGAGCAGTTCTTC
CDR3 protein: CASSLAVAYNEQFF

clone size: NA
J gene: TRBJ1-5
D gene: TRBD1
V gene: TRBV19
CDR3 DNA: TGTGCCACTGCTCAGGGGGCGAGGCAGCCCCAGCATTTT
CDR3 protein: CATAQGARQPQHF

clone size: NA
J gene: TRBJ2-1
D gene: TRBD2
V gene: TRBV5-6
CDR3 DNA: TGTGCCAGCAGCCGGACTAGTGGGTACAATGAGCAGTTCTTC
CDR3 protein: CASSRTSGYNEQFF

clone size: NA
J gene: TRBJ2-7
D gene: NA
V gene: TRBV30
CDR3 DNA: TGTGCCTGGAGCGCGAAGACGGGCTACGAGCAGTACTTC
CDR3 protein: CAWSAKTGYEQYF

clone size: once
J gene: TRBJ2-5
D gene: NA
V gene: TRBV7-9
CDR3 DNA: TGTGCCAGCAGCAACAGAGAGACCCAGTACTTC
CDR3 protein: CASSNRETQYF

clone size: NA
J gene: TRBJ1-5
D gene: NA
V gene: TRBV4-2
CDR3 DNA: TGTGCCAGCAGCCACGAGGGGGGGCAGCCCCAGCATTTT
CDR3 protein: CASSHEGGQPQHF

clone size: NA
J gene: TRBJ1-1
D gene: NA
V gene: TRBV28
CDR3 DNA: TGTGCCAGCAGCCCTTCGAGCACTGAAGCTTTCTTT
CDR3 protein: CASSPSSTEAFF

clone size: NA
J gene: TRBJ2-5
D gene: TRBD1
V gene: TRBV18
CDR3 DNA: TGTGCCAGCTCACCAAGACAGGGGGAAGAGACCCAGTACTTC
CDR3 protein: CASSPRQGEETQYF

clone size: NA
J gene: TRBJ2-1
D gene: TRBD2
V gene: TRBV7-9
CDR3 DNA: TGTGCCAGCAGCTGGGCTAGCGGGTTCAGCTCCTACAATGAGCAGTTCTTC
CDR3 protein: CASSWASGFSSYNEQFF

clone size: NA
J gene: TRBJ1-1
D gene: NA
V gene: TRBV28
CDR3 DNA: TGTGCCAGCAGTTCATCTCGGGGTTTTATCATAAGGGCTTTCTTT
CDR3 protein: CASSSSRGFIIRAFF

clone size: once
J gene: TRBJ1-2
D gene: NA
V gene: TRBV4-3
CDR3 DNA: TGCGCCAGCAGCCAAACCTCCCGACAGGCTGGCTACACCTTC
CDR3 protein: CASSQTSRQAGYTF

clone size: NA
J gene: TRBJ1-1
D gene: NA
V gene: TRBV11-2
CDR3 DNA: TGTGCCAGCAGCTTGGGACAGAACACTGAAGCTTTCTTT
CDR3 protein: CASSLGQNTEAFF

clone size: NA
J gene: TRBJ2-2
D gene: TRBD2
V gene: TRBV11-3
CDR3 DNA: TGTGCCAGCAGCTTAGGGCTAGCGGGAGGGACCGGGGAGCTGTTTTTT
CDR3 protein: CASSLGLAGGTGELFF

clone size: NA
J gene: TRBJ2-7
D gene: NA
V gene: TRBV4-2
CDR3 DNA: TGTGCCAGCAGCCATAGGGACACTACCTACGAGCAGTACTTC
CDR3 protein: CASSHRDTTYEQYF

clone size: NA
J gene: TRBJ2-5
D gene: NA
V gene: TRBV25-1
CDR3 DNA: TGTGCCAGCAGTGATCTAGTTAAGGAGACCCAGTACTTC
CDR3 protein: CASSDLVKETQYF

clone size: once
J gene: TRBJ2-1
D gene: TRBD2
V gene: TRBV15
CDR3 DNA: TGTGCCACCAGCAGAGACCGAGCGGGAGGTAAAAATGAGCAGTTCTTC
CDR3 protein: CATSRDRAGGKNEQFF

clone size: NA
J gene: TRBJ2-7
D gene: TRBD2
V gene: TRBV7-9
CDR3 DNA: TGTGCCAGCAGCTTAGTGGGGGGGTACGAGCAGTACTTC
CDR3 protein: CASSLVGGYEQYF

clone size: NA
J gene: TRBJ2-5
D gene: TRBD1
V gene: TRBV29-1
CDR3 DNA: TGCAGCGTCCGGGACAGCCAAGAGACCCAGTACTTC
CDR3 protein: CSVRDSQETQYF

clone size: NA
J gene: TRBJ2-2
D gene: NA
V gene: TRBV11-3
CDR3 DNA: TGTGCCAGCAGCACAGATTCCTCCAGGGGCGGGGAGCTGTTTTTT
CDR3 protein: CASSTDSSRGGELFF

clone size: NA
J gene: TRBJ2-3
D gene: TRBD1
V gene: TRBV9
CDR3 DNA: TGTGCCAGCAGCGAACAGGGGGCCACAGATACGCAGTATTTT
CDR3 protein: CASSEQGATDTQYF

clone size: NA
J gene: TRBJ1-2
D gene: NA
V gene: TRBV7-3
CDR3 DNA: TGTGCCAGCAGCCTCCACCTCAAGGGGGATGGCTACACCTTC
CDR3 protein: CASSLHLKGDGYTF

clone size: NA
J gene: TRBJ1-4
D gene: TRBD1
V gene: TRBV14
CDR3 DNA: TGTGCCAGCAGCCAAGGAGGACAGGGAGCGGGTGAAAAACTGTTTTTT
CDR3 protein: CASSQGGQGAGEKLFF

clone size: NA
J gene: TRBJ2-1
D gene: NA
V gene: TRBV30
CDR3 DNA: TGTGCCTGGAGCCCCCAACTACACTCCTACAATGAGCAGTTCTTC
CDR3 protein: CAWSPQLHSYNEQFF

clone size: NA
J gene: TRBJ1-1
D gene: TRBD1
V gene: TRBV7-6
CDR3 DNA: TGTGCCAGCAGTGACAGGGTTGGCACTGAAGCTTTCTTT
CDR3 protein: CASSDRVGTEAFF

clone size: NA
J gene: TRBJ2-3
D gene: TRBD2
V gene: TRBV6-6
CDR3 DNA: TGTGCCAGCAGGGGGTTAGCGGGGGACACAGATACGCAGTATTTT
CDR3 protein: CASRGLAGDTDTQYF